Listed below are T cell receptor beta chains from one sample, sequenced in a study of cytotoxic CD8 clonotypes in ibrutinib-treated CLL. Using immunoSEQ multiplex PCR, the repertoire was profiled, and TCRdb retains in-frame clones only, with some absent. The sample shows some 200,000 clones, over 60% of them seen only once. Sample: PBMCs, taken after 24 months of ibrutinib treatment. Receptors were obtained from a human donor with chronic lymphocytic leukemia. Both conserved end residues are part of each CDR3. Each record gives: J gene, D gene, V gene, clone size, CDR3 DNA, CDR3 protein. A D gene is named only where the DNA matches it firmly. Expanded clones get a size class; other rows say once, few or many, or leave the size out.

TRBJ2-7 - TRBV7-6 - TGTGCCAGCAGCTTACTGCCTTGGGGTGAGCAGTACTTC CASSLLPWGEQYF
TRBJ2-4 - TRBV7-8 few TGTGCCAGCAGCTTTTCTGCTGATTATATTCAGTACTTC CASSFSADYIQYF
TRBJ2-5 - TRBV11-2 - TGTGCCAGCAGCTTAGATTGGGCAGGACAAGAGACCCAGTACTTC CASSLDWAGQETQYF
TRBJ2-7 TRBD2 TRBV11-2 - TGTGCCAGCAGCTTAGAAGCGGGAAGCGTGTACGAGCAGTACTTC CASSLEAGSVYEQYF
TRBJ2-7 - TRBV7-9 once TGTGCCAGCAGCATCGGCCCGGGTGGAAGCTACGAGCAGTACTTC CASSIGPGGSYEQYF
TRBJ2-7 - TRBV7-8 - TGTGCCAGCAGCTTCTGGACGGCCAATGAGCAGTACTTC CASSFWTANEQYF
TRBJ2-1 - TRBV7-9 - TGTGCCAGCAGCCTCCCCGAGGGGACATATGAGCAGTTCTTC CASSLPEGTYEQFF
TRBJ2-1 - TRBV30 - TGTGCCTGGAGTGTCTTTCTTTGGGGGCCCAATGAGCAGTTCTTC CAWSVFLWGPNEQFF
TRBJ1-5 - TRBV6-5 few TGTGCCAGCAGTTTTTATAGCAATCAGCCCCAGCATTTT CASSFYSNQPQHF
TRBJ1-5 - TRBV7-8 - TGTGCCAGCAGCTTAGTCGTCGGGGGGGGTAGCAATCAGCCCCAGCATTTT CASSLVVGGGSNQPQHF
TRBJ1-2 - TRBV18 - TGTGCCAGCTCACCTTATTCACAGGATCGAGGCTACACCTTC CASSPYSQDRGYTF
TRBJ1-5 - TRBV5-6 - TGTGCCAGCAGCCTGGGCAGGAGGAATCAGCCCCAGCATTTT CASSLGRRNQPQHF
TRBJ1-2 - TRBV4-3 once TGCGCCAGCAGCCACGACAAGAACTATGGCTACACCTTC CASSHDKNYGYTF
TRBJ2-3 TRBD2 TRBV5-4 few TGTGCCAGCAGCTTCACTAGCGACCACACAGATACGCAGTATTTT CASSFTSDHTDTQYF
TRBJ1-1 - TRBV28 - TGTGCCAGCAGTTTGGTGGGCATGAACACTGAAGCTTTCTTT CASSLVGMNTEAFF